This T cell receptor (beta chain) came from a study of cytomegalovirus exposure and HLA in healthy donors. Notes on the study in general: The study reported that TCR beta sequences accurately predicted HLA-A and HLA-B alleles in most subjects. According to an earlier analysis, most TCR beta V segments yielded productive rearrangements about 90% or about 30% of the time. Most TCR sequences were rare, but some public TCRs occurred in many donors.

About this clone: No antigen is known for it.

PCR was performed using 60 Vbeta and 13 Jbeta primers. Method: immunoSEQ multiplex PCR; TCRdb's copy keeps in-frame clones and lacks some. The sample lists approximately 160,000 clones, 60% to 80% occurring once. CDR1 is SQVTM and CDR2 is ANQGSEA in the germline V gene. This CDR3 is built from 13 residues. V lost 7 bases and J 5 bases, leaving 14 bases between the germline ends. Source material: PBMCs. The chain joins TRBV29-1 to TRBJ2-2; possible D gene TRBD2, 5 bases. The receptor comes from a man aged 18 to 29 in good health and CMV-seropositive. The CDR3 nucleotides are TGCAGCGCCGGGGTAGGGCGAACCGGGGAGCTGTTTTTT. Its protein is CSAGVGRTGELFF.